The rows below give T cell receptor beta chains drawn from one sample of a study of T cell responses to AZD1222 COVID-19 vaccine. TCRdb keeps only in-frame clones here, not all; method: immunoSEQ multiplex PCR. The table shows roughly 66,000 clones, with 88% occurring only once. The source was peripheral blood, collected 28 days after the second dose of the MenACWY control vaccine. The receptor set was obtained from an adult who received the MenACWY meningococcal vaccine as a control. Each CDR3 is given without its conserved first and last residue.

J,V,CDR3
TRBJ2-1,TRBV5-1,ASRPGTSGFEF
TRBJ2-2,TRBV7-9,ASAVPNTGELF
TRBJ1-2,TRBV5-1,ASSEQGARAYGYT
TRBJ2-3,TRBV5-1,ASSADGVDTQY
TRBJ2-7,TRBV2,ASAQLRGSYEQY
TRBJ1-6,TRBV6-1,ASSEIGASDPYNSPLH
TRBJ1-1,TRBV7-2,ASSFYLGAEAF
TRBJ1-5,TRBV28,ARKLQGRHSNQPQH
TRBJ1-4,TRBV6-1,ASSESSIAQEEKLF
TRBJ1-2,TRBV5-1,ASSSAGFGYGYT
TRBJ1-2,TRBV5-1,ASRPRQTPDGGYT
TRBJ1-5,TRBV19,ASSIDLRGWDQSNQPQH
TRBJ1-5,TRBV2,ASSRQGGNQPQH
TRBJ1-3,TRBV6-1,ASSEGTGTNTIY
TRBJ1-3,TRBV27,ASSIRFGEDTIY
TRBJ1-2,TRBV19,ASSPRDRERANYGYT
TRBJ2-7,TRBV5-1,ASSPRTSGLYEQY
TRBJ2-6,TRBV30,AWSLGANVLT
TRBJ2-7,TRBV19,ASSIKLSPGEQY
TRBJ2-7,TRBV6-5,ASVPRTSGSYEQY
TRBJ1-2,TRBV9,ASSARTGGNYGYT
TRBJ1-5,TRBV6-1,ASSEDWGPQH
TRBJ2-2,TRBV7-8,ASSPLPGELF
TRBJ1-5,TRBV3-1/TRBV3-2,ASSQESGNQPQH
TRBJ1-6,TRBV28,ASKPSDRVASPLH
TRBJ1-1,TRBV7-2,ASSLARGDTEAF
TRBJ2-2,TRBV5-1,ASSRTGGSTGELF
TRBJ2-5,TRBV5-6,ASSALGQETQY
TRBJ1-2,TRBV7-2,ASSLEGGRNGYT
TRBJ1-2,TRBV15,ATSRGQELGYT
TRBJ1-4,TRBV21-1,ASSQRTQPCEKLF
TRBJ1-6,TRBV28,ASRSQADAPLH
TRBJ1-1,TRBV12-3/TRBV12-4,ASSWTENTEAF
TRBJ1-5,TRBV21-1,ASSKVRGGFRNQPQH
TRBJ2-6,TRBV11-1,ASSRPLGANVLT
TRBJ2-7,TRBV27,ASSRPGQGLYEQY
TRBJ2-3,TRBV6-2/TRBV6-3,ASSSQGPSTQY
TRBJ1-2,TRBV10-3,AISESGEWGYT
TRBJ2-2,TRBV9,ASTRQGDTGELF
TRBJ1-6,TRBV28,ASSFALGQGSSPLH
TRBJ2-5,TRBV5-1,ASAVNGASVKETQY
TRBJ1-2,TRBV4-2,ASSQDEGQGYGYT
TRBJ1-5,TRBV28,ASSLTAVPQH
TRBJ2-5,TRBV19,ASSETSAFQETQY
TRBJ1-2,TRBV5-1,ASSSGQANYGYT
TRBJ2-7,TRBV3-1/TRBV3-2,ASSFRGTPAYEQY
TRBJ1-1,TRBV9,ASSPTTANTEAF
TRBJ2-5,TRBV11-3,ASSLEDRGVGQETQY